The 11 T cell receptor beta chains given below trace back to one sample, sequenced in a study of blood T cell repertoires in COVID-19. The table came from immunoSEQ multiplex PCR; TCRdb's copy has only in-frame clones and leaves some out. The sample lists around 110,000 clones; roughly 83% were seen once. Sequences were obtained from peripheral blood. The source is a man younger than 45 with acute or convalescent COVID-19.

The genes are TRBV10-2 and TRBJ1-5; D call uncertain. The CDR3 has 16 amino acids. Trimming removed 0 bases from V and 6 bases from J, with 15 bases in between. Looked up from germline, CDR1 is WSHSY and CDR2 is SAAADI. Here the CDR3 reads CASSESSGASPQPQHF. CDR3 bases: TGCGCCAGCAGTGAGTCGTCCGGTGCCTCCCCTCAGCCCCAGCATTTT.

The CDR3 protein is CASSPQYDNEQFF. CDR3 DNA: TGTGCCAGCAGTCCACAATACGACAATGAGCAGTTCTTC. This rearrangement joins TRBV27 to TRBJ2-1; unclear D gene. Between the trimmed V and J ends, which lost 5 bases and 5 bases, there was a span of 10 bases. The CDR3 is 13 amino acids. CDR1 and CDR2 from the germline V gene are MNHEY and SMNVEV (reference sequence).

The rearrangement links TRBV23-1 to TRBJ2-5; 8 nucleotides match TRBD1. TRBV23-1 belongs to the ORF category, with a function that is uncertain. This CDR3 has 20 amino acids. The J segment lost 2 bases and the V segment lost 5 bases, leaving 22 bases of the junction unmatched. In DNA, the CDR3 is TGCGCCAGCAGTTCAGGACAGGGAGAAGGTCTGTCGGACCTACAAGAGACCCAGTACTTC. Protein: CASSSGQGEGLSDLQETQYF.

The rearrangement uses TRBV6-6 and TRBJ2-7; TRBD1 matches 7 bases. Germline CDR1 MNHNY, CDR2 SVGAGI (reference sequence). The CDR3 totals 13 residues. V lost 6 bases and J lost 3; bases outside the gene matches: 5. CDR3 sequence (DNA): TGTGCCAGCAGCCGACAGGGAAACTACGAGCAGTACTTC. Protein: CASSRQGNYEQYF.

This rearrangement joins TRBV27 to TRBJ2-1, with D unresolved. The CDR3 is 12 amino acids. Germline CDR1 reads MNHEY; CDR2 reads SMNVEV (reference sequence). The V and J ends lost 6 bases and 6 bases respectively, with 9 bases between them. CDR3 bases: TGTGCCAGCAGCTCCCCCCCCAATGAGCAGTTCTTC. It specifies CASSSPPNEQFF.

The CDR3 DNA reads TGTGCCAGCAGCCCCGGACTAGACGCCGAGACCCAGTACTTC. Protein sequence: CASSPGLDAETQYF. The chain carries TRBV3-1 (or the pseudogene TRBV3-2) and TRBJ2-5; 7 nucleotides line up with TRBD2. The CDR3 has 14 residues. CDR1 is LGHDT, CDR2 YNNKEL, per germline (reference sequence). The trim removed 4 bases at V and 5 bases at J, leaving 7 bases unmatched.

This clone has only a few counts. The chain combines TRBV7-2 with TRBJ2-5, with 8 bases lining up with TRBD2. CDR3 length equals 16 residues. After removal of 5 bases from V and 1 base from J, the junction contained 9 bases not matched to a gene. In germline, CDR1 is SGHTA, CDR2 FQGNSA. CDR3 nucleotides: TGTGCCAGCAGCCCCGAATTCGCGGGGGGCCAAGAGACCCAGTACTTC. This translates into CASSPEFAGGQETQYF.

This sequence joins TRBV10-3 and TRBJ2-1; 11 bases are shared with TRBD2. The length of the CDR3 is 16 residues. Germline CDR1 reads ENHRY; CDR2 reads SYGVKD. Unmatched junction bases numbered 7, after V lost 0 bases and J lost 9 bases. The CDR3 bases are TGTGCCATCAGTGAGTCGGGGATTACTAGCGGGAGTGAGCAGTTCTTC. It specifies CAISESGITSGSEQFF.

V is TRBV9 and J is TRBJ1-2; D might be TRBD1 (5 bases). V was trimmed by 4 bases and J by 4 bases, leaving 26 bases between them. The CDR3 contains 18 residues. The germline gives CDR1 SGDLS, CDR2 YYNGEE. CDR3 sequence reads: CASSPRSVGRQGSYGYTF. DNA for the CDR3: TGTGCCAGCAGCCCCCGCTCAGTCGGCCGGCAGGGCTCCTATGGCTACACCTTC.

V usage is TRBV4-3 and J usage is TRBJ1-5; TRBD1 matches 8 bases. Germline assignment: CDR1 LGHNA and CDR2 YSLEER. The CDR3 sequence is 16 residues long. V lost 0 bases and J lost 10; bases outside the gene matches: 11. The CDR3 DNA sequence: TGCGCCAGCAGCCAAGATGCAACAGGGGGAGTGGGCCCCCAGCATTTT. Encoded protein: CASSQDATGGVGPQHF.

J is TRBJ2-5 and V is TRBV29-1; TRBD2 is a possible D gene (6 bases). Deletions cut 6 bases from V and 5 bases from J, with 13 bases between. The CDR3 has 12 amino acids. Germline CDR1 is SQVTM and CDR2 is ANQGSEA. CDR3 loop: CSVGLSGETQYF. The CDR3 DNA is TGCAGCGTGGGCCTAAGCGGGGAGACCCAGTACTTC.